The 32 T cell receptor beta chains below were found in one sample sequenced in a study of cytomegalovirus exposure and HLA in healthy donors. PCR amplification relied on 60 Vbeta primers (plus 13 Jbeta primers). The data were produced by immunoSEQ multiplex PCR, yet TCRdb's version contains in-frame clones alone and is incomplete. The data contain about 120,000 clones, 80% to 90% of them singletons. The sample taken for sequencing was PBMCs. The receptors come from a middle-aged woman in good health and CMV-seropositive.

Turning to this clone: Its ends do not fully match the called genes, so a read error is possible. CDR3 sequence (DNA): TGTGCCAGCAGTTTATATGGGAGGGGTCTAGGCTCTGGGGCCAACGTCCTGGCTTTC. Protein sequence: CASSLYGRGLGSGANVLAF. The V gene is TRBV27, the J gene TRBJ2-6; 7 nucleotides line up with TRBD2. Looked up from germline, CDR1 is MNHEY and CDR2 is SMNVEV (reference sequence). CDR3 size: 19 residues.

This chain links TRBV11-2 with TRBJ2-5; 11 bases fit TRBD2. The better agreement between TRBJ2-7 and the DNA end casts doubt on the J call. Germline values: CDR1 SGHAT, CDR2 FQNNGV. This CDR3 is built from 16 residues. The CDR3 DNA reads TGTGCCAGCAGCACCGGGACTAGCGGATTCTCCTACGAGCAGTACTTC. This gives the protein CASSTGTSGFSYEQYF.

The gene calls are TRBV6-1 and TRBJ2-3, with TRBD2 matching 10 bases. Per the germline V gene, CDR1 is MNHNS and CDR2 is SASEGT. This CDR3 region has 12 residues. After removal of 10 bases from V and 10 bases from J, the junction contained 8 bases not matched to a gene. The chain's CDR3 is CATTLSGRSQYF. CDR3 coding DNA: TGTGCCACCACCCTTAGCGGGAGGTCGCAGTATTTT.

V and J are TRBV11-3 and TRBJ2-5, with D possibly TRBD2 on 6 matching bases. V gave up 5 bases and J gave up 0 bases, with 19 bases separating them. CDR3 length: 17 amino acids. CDR1 is SGHNT and CDR2 is YENEEA in the germline V gene. The CDR3 reads CASSLGFWGEDQETQYF. The CDR3 coding sequence is TGTGCCAGCAGCCTTGGATTTTGGGGGGAGGACCAAGAGACCCAGTACTTC.

The chain couples TRBV7-3 to TRBJ2-5, with 7 nucleotides matching TRBD2. The V gene end was trimmed by 5 bases and the J gene end by 5 bases; junction bases not matched to a gene: 11. Germline loops: CDR1 SGHTA, CDR2 FQGTGA. There are 15 residues in the CDR3. The CDR3 DNA reads as TGTGCCAGCAGCGTATCCGCGGGAGTTCACGAGACCCAGTACTTC. Translated, it gives CASSVSAGVHETQYF.

This clone has just one count. This sequence joins TRBV25-1 and TRBJ1-2, with D perhaps TRBD1 (5 bases). Between the trimmed V and J ends, which lost 4 bases and 5 bases, there was a span of 8 bases. This CDR3 has 12 residues. Germline CDR1 MGHDK, CDR2 SYGVNS. DNA for the CDR3: TGTGCCAGCAGTGGGGGGGTATATGGCTACACCTTC. Amino acid sequence: CASSGGVYGYTF.

This clone was seen a few times. The rearrangement links TRBV7-9 to TRBJ2-1; D is perhaps TRBD2 (5 bases). Trimming removed 8 bases from V and 3 bases from J, with 17 bases in between. Germline V gene sequence: CDR1 SEHNR, CDR2 FQNEAQ (reference sequence). The CDR3 loop spans 15 amino acids. The CDR3 protein is CASYTPLARYNEQFF. In nucleotides, the CDR3 is TGTGCCAGCTACACGCCCCTAGCTCGCTACAATGAGCAGTTCTTC.

With respect to this clone: The same CDR3 is also encoded by other DNA sequences in this sample. The rearrangement joins TRBV27 to TRBJ1-2, with a tentative D call TRBD1 (5 bases). The CDR3 is 13 residues long. The germline V gene has CDR1 MNHEY and CDR2 SMNVEV (reference sequence). The V end lost 0 bases, the J end lost 7 bases, and 9 bases lay between the germline ends. The CDR3 is CASSLSPRGGYTF. The CDR3 DNA is TGTGCCAGCAGTTTATCCCCTAGGGGTGGCTACACCTTC.

This clone was recorded a few times. The V call is TRBV4-3, the J call TRBJ2-1; 13 bases align to TRBD2. Germline CDR1 reads LGHNA; CDR2 reads YSLEER. The J segment lost 7 bases and the V segment lost 3 bases, leaving 3 bases of the junction unmatched. The CDR3 contains 15 residues. Here the CDR3 reads CASSHGLAGENEQFF. CDR3 DNA: TGCGCCAGCAGCCATGGACTAGCGGGGGAGAATGAGCAGTTCTTC.

The V gene is TRBV19, the J gene TRBJ1-1, with a possible D match to TRBD1 (6 bases). The germline V and J ends were trimmed by 3 bases and 0 bases, with 14 bases remaining between them. Germline values: CDR1 LNHDA, CDR2 SQIVND (reference sequence). The CDR3 totals 16 residues. The CDR3: CASSIMGTGLNTEAFF. DNA for the CDR3: TGTGCCAGTAGTATTATGGGTACAGGGCTGAACACTGAAGCTTTCTTT. The full variable domain, its missing parts supplied by reference TRBV19 and TRBJ1-1, is DGGITQSPKYLFRKEGQNVTLSCEQNLNHDAMYWYRQDPGQGLRLIYYSQIVNDFQKGDIAEGYSVSREKKESFPLTVTSAQKNPTAFYLCASSIMGTGLNTEAFFGQGTRLTVV.

This clone is a singleton in its sample. V gene TRBV27 combines with J gene TRBJ2-7; the match to TRBD2 covers 7 bases. After removal of 1 base from V and 3 bases from J, the junction contained 6 bases not matched to a gene. Germline CDR1 is MNHEY and CDR2 is SMNVEV (reference sequence). CDR3 length: 15 residues. CDR3 amino acids: CASSLLMGLNYEQYF. CDR3 DNA sequence: TGTGCCAGCAGTTTATTGATGGGACTAAACTACGAGCAGTACTTC.

This clone is a singleton in its sample. J is TRBJ1-1 and V is TRBV5-5, with unresolved D. CDR3 size: 14 residues. Trimming cost V 1 base and J 1 base, with 8 bases left between them. Germline-derived CDR1 and CDR2 are SGHKS and YYEKEE (reference sequence). The CDR3 sequence: CASSLSGQNTEAFF. The CDR3 DNA reads as TGTGCCAGCAGCTTGTCGGGTCAGAACACTGAAGCTTTCTTT.

The chain links TRBV27 to TRBJ1-6; possible D gene TRBD1, 5 bases. Germline V gene sequence: CDR1 MNHEY, CDR2 SMNVEV (reference sequence). This CDR3 has 15 amino acids. Trimming pared 7 bases from V and 5 bases from J, leaving 15 bases between. In DNA form, the CDR3 reads TGTGCCAGCACCTTGGACCGGACACATAATTCACCCCTCCACTTT. This encodes CASTLDRTHNSPLHF.

This clone was counted a single time. Written as DNA, the CDR3 is TGTGCCAGCAGCGAACAGGGGAGCTCCTACGAGCAGTACTTC. Its protein is CASSEQGSSYEQYF. The chain has TRBV5-4 and TRBJ2-7; the match to TRBD1 covers 7 bases. The ends lost 4 bases at V and 0 bases at J; junction bases unmatched: 4. The CDR3 sequence is 14 residues long. CDR1 is SGHNT, CDR2 YYREEE, per germline (reference sequence).

The V gene is TRBV7-2, the J gene TRBJ2-3; 9 positions agree with TRBD2. Germline CDR1 and CDR2: SGHTA and FQGNSA. This CDR3 comprises 15 residues. V trimming: 3 bases; J trimming: 5 bases; junction bases outside the gene matches: 6. The CDR3 DNA reads TGTGCCAGCAGCTTTAGCGGGAGAGTGGAAGATACGCAGTATTTT. This sequence encodes CASSFSGRVEDTQYF.

In its sample, this clone was seen a few times. The chain is built from TRBV25-1 and TRBJ2-1, with 7 bases that match TRBD1. Germline CDR1 MGHDK, CDR2 SYGVNS. The CDR3 loop spans 16 amino acids. Losses at the gene ends were 2 bases for V and 4 bases for J; bases not matched to a gene: 8. Here the CDR3 reads CASSEHQGDGYNEQFF. CDR3 nucleotides: TGTGCCAGCAGTGAACATCAGGGGGACGGATACAATGAGCAGTTCTTC.

V usage is TRBV30 and J usage is TRBJ2-7; unclear D gene. Trimming took off 5 bases at V and 4 bases at J, with 15 bases between the two ends. Germline V CDR1 and CDR2: GTSNPN, SVGIG (reference sequence). The CDR3 sequence is 13 residues long. The CDR3 is CAWPYDIRYEQYF. The DNA for the CDR3 is TGTGCCTGGCCCTATGACATCAGATACGAGCAGTACTTC.

For the CDR3, the DNA is TGCAGCGTTGAAATGGCAGAAAAAAGATATGGCTACACCTTC. Translated, it gives CSVEMAEKRYGYTF. The chain couples TRBV29-1 to TRBJ1-2; no clear D. Germline lookup yields CDR1 SQVTM and CDR2 ANQGSEA. Trimming removed 2 bases at V and 5 bases at J, with 15 bases between. The length of the CDR3 is 14 residues.

The chain combines TRBV4-1 with TRBJ1-5, with D possibly being TRBD1 (5 bases). In germline, CDR1 is MGHRA, CDR2 YSYEKL. Deletions cut 5 bases from V and 0 bases from J, with 11 bases between. CDR3 length equals 15 residues. The CDR3 protein is CASSKGEYSNQPQHF. CDR3 coding DNA: TGCGCCAGCAGCAAAGGGGAGTATAGCAATCAGCCCCAGCATTTT.

This chain connects TRBV6-1 to TRBJ2-7, with a tentative D call TRBD1 (5 bases). CDR3 length: 14 residues. V lost 6 bases and J 4 bases, leaving 16 bases between the germline ends. Germline V CDR1 and CDR2: MNHNS, SASEGT. This CDR3 is CASREPGSGYEQYF. In DNA form, the CDR3 reads TGTGCCAGCAGAGAACCAGGGTCGGGTTACGAGCAGTACTTC.

The gene calls are TRBV18 and TRBJ1-5, with a weak D call TRBD1 (6 bases). Germline V CDR1 and CDR2: KGHSH, LQKENI. V was clipped by 1 base and J by 6 bases, with 13 bases between them. The CDR3 extends over 15 amino acids. The CDR3 nucleotides read TGTGCCAGCTCACCACTAACAGGGATTAGTCAGCCCCAGCATTTT. Its protein is CASSPLTGISQPQHF.

The J gene is TRBJ2-5, the V gene TRBV11-2, with 8 bases matching TRBD1. There are 14 residues in the CDR3. J gave up 5 bases and V 3 bases, and 5 bases lay outside the gene matches. Germline V gene lookup returns CDR1 SGHAT and CDR2 FQNNGV. The chain's CDR3 is CASSLRTGMETQYF. The CDR3 region has the DNA TGTGCCAGCAGCTTGAGGACAGGGATGGAGACCCAGTACTTC.

This clone was found once. V and J are TRBV11-3 and TRBJ2-7; 7 bases are a match to TRBD1. The germline V gene encodes CDR1 SGHNT and CDR2 YENEEA. The CDR3 contains 15 residues. J lost 1 base, V lost 5 bases, and 8 bases had no gene match. Here the CDR3 reads CASSLWTGISYEQYF. The CDR3 DNA follows: TGTGCCAGCAGCCTCTGGACAGGAATTTCCTACGAGCAGTACTTC.

This sequence joins TRBV10-3 and TRBJ1-1; 7 bases fit TRBD1. Per germline, CDR1 ENHRY and CDR2 SYGVKD. This CDR3 contains 14 residues. After removal of 6 bases from V and 2 bases from J, the junction contained 6 bases not matched to a gene. As DNA, the CDR3 is TGTGCCATCAGCCGACAGGGCGTTAACACTGAAGCTTTCTTT. As protein: CAISRQGVNTEAFF.

The genes are TRBV4-3 and TRBJ2-1; 7 bases agree with TRBD2. Trimming removed 0 bases from V and 10 bases from J; junction bases left unmatched: 0. Germline V gene sequence: CDR1 LGHNA, CDR2 YSLEER. The CDR3 covers 12 residues. The CDR3 nucleotides are TGCGCCAGCAGCCAAGAGGGACTAGAGCAGTTCTTC. Translating it yields CASSQEGLEQFF.

The chain is built from TRBV9 and TRBJ1-3, with D perhaps TRBD1 (6 bases). Trimming left V 0 bases short and J 0 bases short, with 10 bases between. The CDR3 contains 16 residues. The germline V gene encodes CDR1 SGDLS and CDR2 YYNGEE. This CDR3 reads CASSVEGHSSGNTIYF. The CDR3 DNA follows: TGTGCCAGCAGCGTAGAGGGACACAGCTCTGGAAACACCATATATTTT.

The chain employs TRBV6-1 and TRBJ2-5; 8 positions agree with TRBD1. Trimming removed 4 bases from V and 5 bases from J; junction bases left unmatched: 6. The CDR3 extends over 14 amino acids. Germline V gene data show CDR1 as MNHNS and CDR2 as SASEGT. This chain's CDR3 is CASSVRTGRETQYF. The CDR3 coding sequence is TGTGCCAGCAGTGTAAGGACAGGGCGGGAGACCCAGTACTTC.

This clone has only a few counts. The genes are TRBV5-6 and TRBJ2-7; TRBD2 aligns across 10 bases. With V trimmed by 9 bases and J by 5 bases, 8 bases remained unmatched. The germline CDR1 and CDR2 sequences are SGHDT and YYEEEE. The CDR3 totals 13 residues. CDR3 bases: TGTGCCACGCCCGGGCTAGCGGGAGACGAGCAGTACTTC. It specifies CATPGLAGDEQYF.

This clone was observed a handful of times. The V gene is TRBV19, the J gene TRBJ2-7; D unresolved. Deletions cut 3 bases from V and 5 bases from J, with 8 bases between. The CDR3 loop spans 12 amino acids. Germline V gene sequence: CDR1 LNHDA, CDR2 SQIVND (reference sequence). The CDR3 DNA sequence: TGTGCCAGTAGTATTGGCAAGAACGAGCAGTACTTC. Translation gives CASSIGKNEQYF.

V usage is TRBV11-2 and J usage is TRBJ1-1; TRBD1 agrees at 8 bases. The CDR3 is made up of 15 amino acids. Germline values: CDR1 SGHAT, CDR2 FQNNGV. J lost 0 bases, V lost 6 bases, and 6 bases had no gene match. The CDR3 sequence is CASRLNRGVNTEAFF. The CDR3 DNA follows: TGTGCCAGCAGACTAAACAGGGGGGTGAACACTGAAGCTTTCTTT. Complete variable domain (other parts from reference TRBV11-2 and TRBJ1-1): EAGVAQSPRYKIIEKRQSVAFWCNPISGHATLYWYQQILGQGPKLLIQFQNNGVVDDSQLPKDRFSAERLKGVDSTLKIQPAKLEDSAVYLCASRLNRGVNTEAFFGQGTRLTVV.

This clone was picked up one time. The chain carries TRBV19 and TRBJ2-2; D is undetermined. V was shortened by 7 bases and J by 9 bases, with 9 bases between the two germline ends. The CDR3 sequence is 11 residues long. Germline assignment: CDR1 LNHDA and CDR2 SQIVND (reference sequence). CDR3 DNA sequence: TGTGCCAGTACGGATAGCTGGGAGCTGTTTTTT. Protein product: CASTDSWELFF.

The CDR3 nucleotides are TGTGCCAGCAGTCCCCAGAGACAGGGCCAGTTGAACACTGAAGCTTTCTTT. Translation: CASSPQRQGQLNTEAFF. This rearrangement joins TRBV28 to TRBJ1-1, with 7 bases identical to TRBD1. Germline V gene lookup returns CDR1 MDHEN and CDR2 SYDVKM. Trimming removed 5 bases from V and 0 bases from J; junction bases left unmatched: 12. The CDR3 has 17 residues.